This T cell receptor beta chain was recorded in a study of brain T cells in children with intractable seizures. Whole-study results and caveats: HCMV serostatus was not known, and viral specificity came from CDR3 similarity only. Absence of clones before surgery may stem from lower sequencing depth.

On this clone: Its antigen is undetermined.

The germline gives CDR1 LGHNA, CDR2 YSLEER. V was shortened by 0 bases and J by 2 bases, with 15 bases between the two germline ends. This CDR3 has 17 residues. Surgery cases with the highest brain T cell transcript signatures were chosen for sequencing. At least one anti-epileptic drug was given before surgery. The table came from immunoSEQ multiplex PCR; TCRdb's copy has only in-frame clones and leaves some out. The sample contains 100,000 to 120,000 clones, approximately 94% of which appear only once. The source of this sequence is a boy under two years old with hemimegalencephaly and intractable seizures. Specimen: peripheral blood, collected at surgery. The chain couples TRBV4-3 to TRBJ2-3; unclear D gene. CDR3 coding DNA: TGCGCCAGCAGCCAAGAAGGAGTGGGATCGCACACAGATACGCAGTATTTT. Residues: CASSQEGVGSHTDTQYF.